This T cell receptor (beta chain) was identified in a study of identical twins. General study points: Conclusions rested on cross-sectional statistics rather than following the same donors. Recombination models fit unrelated individuals' TCR alpha sharing but underestimated twins'.

Many counts were recorded for this clonotype. What it binds is not known. The junction does not match germline at one end; this may be a read error. Looked up from germline, CDR1 is SGHRS and CDR2 is YFSETQ. CDR3 length equals 14 residues. Template switching added a universal primer site; cDNA carried unique molecular identifiers. TCRdb re-called the 5' RACE reads with MiXCR, one entry per CDR3 protein. This table holds fewer than 800,000 distinct CDR3 sequences, around 7.4% found once. These sequences were also reported in another study, on yellow fever vaccine responses in identical twins.

The chain links TRBV5-1 to TRBJ2-5; 7 nucleotides match TRBD2. The receptor was derived from a woman between 18 and 29 years old in good health. Sample: PBMCs. This CDR3 is CASSLGTTQETQYF. For the CDR3, the DNA is TGTGCCAGCAGTTTAGGGACTACCCAAGAGACCCAGTACTTC. The whole variable domain, filled in from reference TRBV5-1 and TRBJ2-5, reads KAGVTQTPRYLIKTRGQQVTLSCSPISGHRSVSWYQQTPGQGLQFLFEYFSETQRNKGNFPGRFSGRQFSNSRSEMNVSTLELGDSALYLCASSLGTTQETQYFGPGTRLLVL.